This T cell receptor beta chain was sequenced in a study of beta chain features in type 1 diabetes. Whole-study results and caveats: Sequencing from cDNA could over-represent high-TCR-expressing cells. Type 1 diabetes patients had moderately but significantly shorter TCRB CDR3s in all four CD4+ subsets. A PCR bias possibly favoring shorter templates would apply equally to patients and controls.

As for this clone: Its antigen is not identified.

CDR1 and CDR2 from the germline V gene are MNHEY and SMNVEV (reference sequence). The junction had 9 bases not matched to a gene; V was cut back by 6 bases and J by 5 bases. CDR3 length equals 15 residues. Every bit of the isolated RNA underwent reverse transcription, so sequencing read expressed TCRB transcripts. Sequenced naive, central memory and regulatory T cell samples produced an average of roughly 3.5 million reads. The table came from immunoSEQ multiplex PCR; TCRdb's copy has only in-frame clones and leaves some out. Of 200,000 to 250,000 clones listed, 9.6% are singletons. The chain uses TRBV27 and TRBJ2-2, with 7 bases matching TRBD1. The sequence came from a woman under 30 in good health. The sequenced sample consisted of naive CD4+ T cells from blood. The CDR3 reads CASSTGAEVTGELFF. The CDR3 region has the DNA TGTGCCAGCAGCACAGGGGCGGAGGTTACCGGGGAGCTGTTTTTT.